This T cell receptor (beta chain) originates from a study of blood T cell repertoires in COVID-19. Overall study: Both acute and convalescent COVID-19 samples were obtained from the United States, Italy and Spain. PBMCs, B-cell-depleted T cells, or T cells were the source of the cDNA or gDNA that made up the material.

In the original processing: Amplification with reference gene primers provided the estimates of nucleated cell counts. Generated by immunoSEQ multiplex PCR, the TCRdb table keeps only in-frame clones and is missing some. D and trimming come from the DNA, and the V and J calls and clone size come from that table. The sample records tens of thousands of clones, 85% being singletons. Germline CDR1 MNHEY, CDR2 SVGEGT. Trimming left V 2 bases short and J 0 bases short, with 5 bases between. This CDR3 has 14 residues. The clonotype originates from a man aged 60 to 69 with acute or convalescent COVID-19. Sample: peripheral blood. This chain joins TRBV6-2 or TRBV6-3 and TRBJ1-5; D is uncertain. The CDR3 DNA follows: TGTGCCAGCAGTTACCTCCGTAGCAATCAGCCCCAGCATTTT. It translates to CASSYLRSNQPQHF.